The T cell receptor (beta chain) described here comes from a study of vaccination effects on CD4 cells after COVID-19. Notes on the study in general: Healthy vaccinees had only 1 of 255 vaccine-induced clones cross-react with common cold coronaviruses.

Clones were read by immunoSEQ multiplex PCR, and TCRdb kept only the in-frame ones, dropping some. The data show approximately 54,000 clones, 80% to 85% seen once. Sequencing in the ViraFEST assay came after antigen-specific CD4+ T cells had been expanded with viral peptide pools, which were used to stimulate PBMC. The culture ran for about 11 days, and then CD4+ T cells were isolated. Neither prior SARS-CoV-2 infection nor positive nucleocapsid antibodies were present in the vaccine recipients. A density of approximately 2.2 million PBMC per well was used; these cells were cultured with about 10 IU/ml IL-2 and about 9.5 ug/ml peptides. Half the medium was replaced with IL-2 medium on days 3 and 7. The germline V gene encodes CDR1 SGDLS and CDR2 YYNGEE. The CDR3 covers 13 residues. The V end lost 1 base, the J end lost 4 bases, and 6 bases lay between the germline ends. On this clone: Its antigen remains unidentified.

V is TRBV9 and J is TRBJ1-3; D remains ambiguous. Specimen: CD4+ T cells from PBMCs cultured with HCoV-229E spike peptides, collected before COVID-19 vaccination. The TCR originated in a human donor who received a COVID-19 vaccine. The CDR3 loop is CASSVPGGNTIYF. CDR3 DNA sequence: TGTGCCAGCAGCGTACCGGGGGGAAACACCATATATTTT.